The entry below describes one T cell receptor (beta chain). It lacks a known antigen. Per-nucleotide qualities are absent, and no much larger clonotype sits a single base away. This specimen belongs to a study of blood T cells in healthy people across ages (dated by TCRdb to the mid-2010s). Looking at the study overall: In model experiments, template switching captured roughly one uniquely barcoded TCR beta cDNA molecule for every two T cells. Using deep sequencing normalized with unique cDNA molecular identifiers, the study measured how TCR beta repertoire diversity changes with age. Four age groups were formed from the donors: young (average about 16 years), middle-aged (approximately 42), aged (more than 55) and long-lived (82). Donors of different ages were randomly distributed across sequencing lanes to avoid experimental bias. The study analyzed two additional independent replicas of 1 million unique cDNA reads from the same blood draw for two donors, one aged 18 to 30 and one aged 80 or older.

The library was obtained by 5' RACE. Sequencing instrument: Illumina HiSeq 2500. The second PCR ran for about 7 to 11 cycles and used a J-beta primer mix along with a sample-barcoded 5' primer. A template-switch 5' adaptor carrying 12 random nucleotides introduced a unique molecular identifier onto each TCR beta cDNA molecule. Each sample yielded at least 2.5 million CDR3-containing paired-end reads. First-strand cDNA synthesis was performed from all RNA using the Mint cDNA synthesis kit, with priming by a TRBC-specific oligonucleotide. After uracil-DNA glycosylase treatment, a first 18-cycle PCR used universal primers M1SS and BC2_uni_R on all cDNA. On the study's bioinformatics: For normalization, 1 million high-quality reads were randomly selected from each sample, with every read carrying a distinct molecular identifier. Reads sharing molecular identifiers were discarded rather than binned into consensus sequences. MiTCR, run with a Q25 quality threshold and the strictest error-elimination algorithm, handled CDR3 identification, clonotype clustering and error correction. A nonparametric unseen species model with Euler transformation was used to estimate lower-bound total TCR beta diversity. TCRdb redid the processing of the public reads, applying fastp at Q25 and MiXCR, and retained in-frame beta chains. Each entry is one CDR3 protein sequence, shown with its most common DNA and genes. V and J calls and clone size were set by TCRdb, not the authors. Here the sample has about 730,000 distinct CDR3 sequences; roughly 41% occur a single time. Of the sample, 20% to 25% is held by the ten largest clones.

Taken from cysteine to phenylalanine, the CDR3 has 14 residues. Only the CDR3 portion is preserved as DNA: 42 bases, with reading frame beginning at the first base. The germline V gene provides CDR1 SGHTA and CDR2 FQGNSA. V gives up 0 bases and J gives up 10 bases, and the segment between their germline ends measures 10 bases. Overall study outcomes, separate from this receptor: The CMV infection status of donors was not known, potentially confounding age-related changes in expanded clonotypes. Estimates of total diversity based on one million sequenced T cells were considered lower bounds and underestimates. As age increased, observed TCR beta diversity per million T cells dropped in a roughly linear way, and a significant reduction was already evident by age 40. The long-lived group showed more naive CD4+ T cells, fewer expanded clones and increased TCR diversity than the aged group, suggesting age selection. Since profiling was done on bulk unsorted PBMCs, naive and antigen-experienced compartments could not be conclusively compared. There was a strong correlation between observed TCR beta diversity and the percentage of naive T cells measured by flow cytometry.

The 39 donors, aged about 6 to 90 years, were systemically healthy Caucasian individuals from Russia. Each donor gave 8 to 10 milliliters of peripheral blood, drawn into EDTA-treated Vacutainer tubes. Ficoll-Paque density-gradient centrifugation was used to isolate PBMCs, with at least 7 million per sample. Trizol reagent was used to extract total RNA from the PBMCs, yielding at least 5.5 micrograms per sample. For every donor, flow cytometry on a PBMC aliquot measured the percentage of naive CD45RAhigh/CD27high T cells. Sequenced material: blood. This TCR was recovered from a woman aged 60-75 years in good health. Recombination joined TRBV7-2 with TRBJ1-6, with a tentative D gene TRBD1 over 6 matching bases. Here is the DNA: TGTGCCAGCAGCTTAGCCACAGGGCCCTCACCCCTCCACTTT. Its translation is CASSLATGPSPLHF.